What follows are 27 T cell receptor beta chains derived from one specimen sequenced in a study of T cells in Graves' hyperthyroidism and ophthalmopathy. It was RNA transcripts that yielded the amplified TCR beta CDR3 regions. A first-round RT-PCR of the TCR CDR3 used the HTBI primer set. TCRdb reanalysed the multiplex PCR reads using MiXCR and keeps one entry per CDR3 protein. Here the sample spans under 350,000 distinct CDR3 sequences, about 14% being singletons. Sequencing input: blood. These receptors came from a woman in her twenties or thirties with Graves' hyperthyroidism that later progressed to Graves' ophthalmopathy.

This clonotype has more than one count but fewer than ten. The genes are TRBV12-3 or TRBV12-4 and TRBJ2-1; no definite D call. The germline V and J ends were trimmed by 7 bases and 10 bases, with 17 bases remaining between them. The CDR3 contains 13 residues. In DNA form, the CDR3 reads TGTGCCAGCACCACCGGAGCCGGATGGGAGCAGTTCTTC. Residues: CASTTGAGWEQFF.

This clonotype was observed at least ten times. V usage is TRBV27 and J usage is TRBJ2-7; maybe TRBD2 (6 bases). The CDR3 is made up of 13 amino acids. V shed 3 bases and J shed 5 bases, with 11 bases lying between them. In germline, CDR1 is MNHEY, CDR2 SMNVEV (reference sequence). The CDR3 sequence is CASSLREANEQYF. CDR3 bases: TGTGCCAGCAGTTTGCGGGAAGCGAACGAGCAGTACTTC.

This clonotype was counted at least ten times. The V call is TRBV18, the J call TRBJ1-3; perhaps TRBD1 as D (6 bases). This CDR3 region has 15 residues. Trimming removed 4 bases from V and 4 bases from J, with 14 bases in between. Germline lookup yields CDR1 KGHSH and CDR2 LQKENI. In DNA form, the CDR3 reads TGTGCCAGCTCACGCAACCGGGACATCGGAAACACCATATATTTT. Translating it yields CASSRNRDIGNTIYF.

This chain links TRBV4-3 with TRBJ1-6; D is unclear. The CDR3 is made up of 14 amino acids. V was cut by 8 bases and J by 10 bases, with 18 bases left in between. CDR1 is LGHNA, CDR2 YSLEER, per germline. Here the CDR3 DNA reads TGCGCCAGCGGTCCCGAAACCCACGGGTCACCCCTCCACTTT. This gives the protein CASGPETHGSPLHF.

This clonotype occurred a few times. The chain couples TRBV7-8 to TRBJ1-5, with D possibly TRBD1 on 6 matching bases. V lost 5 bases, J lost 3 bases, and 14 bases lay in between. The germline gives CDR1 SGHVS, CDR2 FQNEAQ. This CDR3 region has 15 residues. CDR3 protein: CASSPAGGYNQPQHF. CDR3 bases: TGTGCCAGCAGCCCGGCGGGGGGCTACAATCAGCCCCAGCATTTT.

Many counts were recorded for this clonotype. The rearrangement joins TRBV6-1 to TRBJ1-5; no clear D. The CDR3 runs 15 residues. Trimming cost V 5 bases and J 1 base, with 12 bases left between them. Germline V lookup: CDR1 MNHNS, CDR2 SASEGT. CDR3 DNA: TGTGCCAGCAGTTGGGGATACGACAGCAATCAGCCCCAGCATTTT. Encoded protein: CASSWGYDSNQPQHF.

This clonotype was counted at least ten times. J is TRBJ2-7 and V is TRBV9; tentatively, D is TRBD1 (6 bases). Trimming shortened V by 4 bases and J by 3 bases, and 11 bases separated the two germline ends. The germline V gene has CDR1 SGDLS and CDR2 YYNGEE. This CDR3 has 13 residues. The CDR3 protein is CASSPQGYYEQYF. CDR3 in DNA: TGTGCCAGCAGCCCCCAGGGGTACTACGAGCAGTACTTC.

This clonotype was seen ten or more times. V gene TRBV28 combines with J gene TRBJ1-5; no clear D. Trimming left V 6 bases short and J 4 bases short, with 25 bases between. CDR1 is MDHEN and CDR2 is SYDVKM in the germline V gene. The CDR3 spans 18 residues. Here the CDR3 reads CASSTIWTDIVANQPQHF. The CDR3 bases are TGTGCCAGCAGCACCATCTGGACGGATATAGTAGCAAATCAGCCCCAGCATTTT.

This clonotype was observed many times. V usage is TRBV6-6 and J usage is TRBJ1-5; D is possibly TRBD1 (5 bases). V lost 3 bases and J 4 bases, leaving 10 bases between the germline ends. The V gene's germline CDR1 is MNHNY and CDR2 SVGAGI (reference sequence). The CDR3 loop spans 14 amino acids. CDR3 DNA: TGTGCCAGCAGTTATTCGACAGAAAATCAGCCCCAGCATTTT. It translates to CASSYSTENQPQHF.

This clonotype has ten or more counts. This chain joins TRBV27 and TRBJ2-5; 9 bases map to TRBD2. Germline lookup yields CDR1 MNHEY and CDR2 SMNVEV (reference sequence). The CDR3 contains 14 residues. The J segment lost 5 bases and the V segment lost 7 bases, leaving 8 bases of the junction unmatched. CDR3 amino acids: CASKGAGGLETQYF. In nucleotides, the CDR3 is TGTGCCAGCAAGGGGGCGGGAGGGCTGGAGACCCAGTACTTC.

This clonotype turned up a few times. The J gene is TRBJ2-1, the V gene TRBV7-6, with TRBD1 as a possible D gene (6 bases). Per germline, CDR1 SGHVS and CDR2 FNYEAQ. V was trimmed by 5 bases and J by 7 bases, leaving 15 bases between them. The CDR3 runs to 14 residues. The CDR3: CASSTGTYVNEQFF. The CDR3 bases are TGTGCCAGCAGCACAGGGACGTACGTGAATGAGCAGTTCTTC.

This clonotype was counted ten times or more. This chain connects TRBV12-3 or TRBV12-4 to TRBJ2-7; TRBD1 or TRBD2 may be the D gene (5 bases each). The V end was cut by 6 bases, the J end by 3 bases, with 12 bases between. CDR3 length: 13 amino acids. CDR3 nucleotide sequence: TGTGCCAGCAGCTCGGGACGGAACTACGAGCAGTACTTC. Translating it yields CASSSGRNYEQYF.

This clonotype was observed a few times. The CDR3 bases are TGCGCCAGCAGCCAAACCATCGACAGGGGAAATGAAAAACTGTTTTTT. This translates into CASSQTIDRGNEKLFF. The rearrangement uses TRBV4-1 and TRBJ1-4; 8 positions agree with TRBD1. CDR1 is MGHRA and CDR2 is YSYEKL in the germline V gene. V dropped 2 bases and J dropped 5; count of bases not matched to a gene: 7. The CDR3 covers 16 residues.

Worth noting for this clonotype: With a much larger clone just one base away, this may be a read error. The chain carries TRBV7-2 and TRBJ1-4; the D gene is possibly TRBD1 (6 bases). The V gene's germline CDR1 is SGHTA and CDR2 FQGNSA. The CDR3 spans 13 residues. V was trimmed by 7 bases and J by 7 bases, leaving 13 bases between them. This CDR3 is CASNWGATEKLFF. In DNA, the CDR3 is TGTGCCAGCAACTGGGGGGCTACTGAAAAACTGTTTTTT. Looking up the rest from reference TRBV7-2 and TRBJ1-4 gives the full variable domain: GAGVSQSPSNKVTEKGKDVELRCDPISGHTALYWYRQSLGQGLEFLIYFQGNSAPDKSGLPSDRFSAERTGGSVSTLTIQRTQQEDSAVYLCASNWGATEKLFFGSGTQLSVL.

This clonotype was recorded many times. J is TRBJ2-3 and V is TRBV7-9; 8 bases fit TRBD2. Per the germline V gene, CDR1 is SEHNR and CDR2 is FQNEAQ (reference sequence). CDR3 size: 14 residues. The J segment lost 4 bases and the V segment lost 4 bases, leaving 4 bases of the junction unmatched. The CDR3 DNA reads TGTGCCAGCAGCTCCGGGAGGGCCCCAGATACGCAGTATTTT. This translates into CASSSGRAPDTQYF.

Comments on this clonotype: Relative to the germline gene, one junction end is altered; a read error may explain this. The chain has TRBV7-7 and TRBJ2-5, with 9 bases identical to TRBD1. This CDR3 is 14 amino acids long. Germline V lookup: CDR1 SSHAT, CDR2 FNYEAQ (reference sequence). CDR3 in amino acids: CASSSDRGQETQYF. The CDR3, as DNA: TGTGCTAGCAGCTCAGACAGGGGGCAAGAGACCCAGTACTTC.

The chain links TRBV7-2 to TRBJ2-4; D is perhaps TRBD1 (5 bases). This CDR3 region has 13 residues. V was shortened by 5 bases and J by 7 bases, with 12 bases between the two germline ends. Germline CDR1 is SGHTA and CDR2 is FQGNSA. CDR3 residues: CASSTGQKNIQYF. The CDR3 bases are TGTGCCAGCAGCACCGGACAAAAGAACATTCAGTACTTC.

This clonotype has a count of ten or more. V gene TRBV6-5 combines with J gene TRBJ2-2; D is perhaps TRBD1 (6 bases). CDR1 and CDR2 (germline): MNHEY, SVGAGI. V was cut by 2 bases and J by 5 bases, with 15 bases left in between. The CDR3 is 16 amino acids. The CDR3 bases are TGTGCCAGCAGTTACCGTAGCCCAAGGGGGACCGGGGAGCTGTTTTTT. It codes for CASSYRSPRGTGELFF.

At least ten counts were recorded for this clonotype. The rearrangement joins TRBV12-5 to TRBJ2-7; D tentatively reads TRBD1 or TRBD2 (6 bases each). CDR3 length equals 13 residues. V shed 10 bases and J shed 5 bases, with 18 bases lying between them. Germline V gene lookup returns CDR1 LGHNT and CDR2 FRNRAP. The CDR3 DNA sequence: TGTGCTACCTCACGAGGGGGGTTCCACGAGCAGTACTTC. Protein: CATSRGGFHEQYF.

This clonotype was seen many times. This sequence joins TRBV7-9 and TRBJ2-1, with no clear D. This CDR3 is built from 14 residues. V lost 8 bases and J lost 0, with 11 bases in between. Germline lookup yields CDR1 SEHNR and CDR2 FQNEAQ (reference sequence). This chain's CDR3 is CASHPWSSYNEQFF. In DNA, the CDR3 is TGTGCCAGCCACCCCTGGAGCTCCTACAATGAGCAGTTCTTC.

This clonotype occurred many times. DNA of the CDR3: TGTGCCAGCAGCTTGGGACAGGGGATTAATGAGCAGTTCTTC. Protein sequence: CASSLGQGINEQFF. The V call is TRBV7-9, the J call TRBJ2-1; TRBD1 aligns across 10 bases. Germline values: CDR1 SEHNR, CDR2 FQNEAQ (reference sequence). The J segment lost 7 bases and the V segment lost 3 bases, leaving 3 bases of the junction unmatched. The CDR3 contains 14 residues.

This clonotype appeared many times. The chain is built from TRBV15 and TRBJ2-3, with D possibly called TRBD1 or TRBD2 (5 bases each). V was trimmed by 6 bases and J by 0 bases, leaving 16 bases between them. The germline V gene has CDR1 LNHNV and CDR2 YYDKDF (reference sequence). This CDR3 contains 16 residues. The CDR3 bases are TGTGCCACCAGGCCCCTCTTTTGGGGGAGCACAGATACGCAGTATTTT. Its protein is CATRPLFWGSTDTQYF.

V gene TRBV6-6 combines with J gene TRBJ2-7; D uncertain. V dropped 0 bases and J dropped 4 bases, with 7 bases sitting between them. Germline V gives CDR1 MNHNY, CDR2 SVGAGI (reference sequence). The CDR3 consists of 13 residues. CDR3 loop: CASSYSPAYEQYF. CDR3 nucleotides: TGTGCCAGCAGTTACTCCCCAGCTTACGAGCAGTACTTC.

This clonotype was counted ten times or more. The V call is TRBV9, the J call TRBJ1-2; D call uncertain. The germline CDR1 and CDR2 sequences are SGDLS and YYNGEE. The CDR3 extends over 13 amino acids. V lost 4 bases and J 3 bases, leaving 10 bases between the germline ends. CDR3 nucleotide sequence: TGTGCCAGCAGCCCCTTATCCGACTATGGCTACACCTTC. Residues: CASSPLSDYGYTF.

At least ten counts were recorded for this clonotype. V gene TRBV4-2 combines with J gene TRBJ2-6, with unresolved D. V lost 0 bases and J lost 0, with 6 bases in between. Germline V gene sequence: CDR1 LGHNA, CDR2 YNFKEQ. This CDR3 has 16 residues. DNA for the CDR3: TGTGCCAGCAGCCAAGATCTAGACTCTGGGGCCAACGTCCTGACTTTC. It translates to CASSQDLDSGANVLTF.

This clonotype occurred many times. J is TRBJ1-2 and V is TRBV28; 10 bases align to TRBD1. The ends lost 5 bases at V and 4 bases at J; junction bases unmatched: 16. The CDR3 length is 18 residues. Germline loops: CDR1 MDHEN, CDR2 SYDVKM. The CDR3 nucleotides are TGTGCCAGCAGTCCGGCAGGGACAGGGGCTCCGCCTGGCTATGGCTACACCTTC. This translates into CASSPAGTGAPPGYGYTF.

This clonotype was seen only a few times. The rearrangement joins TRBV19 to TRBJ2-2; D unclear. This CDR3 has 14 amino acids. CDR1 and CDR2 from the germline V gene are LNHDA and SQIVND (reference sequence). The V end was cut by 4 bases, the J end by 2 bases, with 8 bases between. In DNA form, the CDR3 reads TGTGCCAGTAGTAGGCAGGTTAACACCGGGGAGCTGTTTTTT. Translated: CASSRQVNTGELFF.